These 20 T cell receptor beta chains came from one sample sequenced in a study of cytomegalovirus exposure and HLA in healthy donors. 60 Vbeta and 13 Jbeta primers were used in PCR. Repertoires were generated with immunoSEQ multiplex PCR, while TCRdb's copy carries only in-frame clones and drops some. The data show 80,000 to 130,000 clones, with about 79% seen just once and 4.1% held by the top ten. The specimen was PBMCs. These receptors all stem from a female donor in good health and CMV-seropositive.

As for this clone: At one boundary the junction diverges from the germline segment, which might be a read error. The chain recombines TRBV10-3 with TRBJ1-5; D unresolved. Per germline, CDR1 ENHRY and CDR2 SYGVKD. There are 12 residues in the CDR3. CDR3 in amino acids: CAISDLEKPQNF. The CDR3, as DNA: TGTGCCATCAGTGATTTGGAGAAGCCCCAGAATTTT.

The chain combines TRBV7-9 with TRBJ1-2; 7 bases match TRBD1. Germline V gene data show CDR1 as SEHNR and CDR2 as FQNEAQ (reference sequence). There are 12 residues in the CDR3. With 1 base clipped from V and 8 bases from J, the junction kept 1 base outside the gene matches. As DNA, the CDR3 is TGTGCCAGCAGCTTAGAGGGGGCCGGCTACACCTTC. Translated, it gives CASSLEGAGYTF.

This clone was counted a single time. CDR3 residues: CASGGYTEAFF. In DNA, the CDR3 is TGTGCCAGCGGAGGGTACACTGAAGCTTTCTTT. The chain has TRBV27 and TRBJ1-1; D gene uncertain. Germline V gives CDR1 MNHEY, CDR2 SMNVEV (reference sequence). This CDR3 region has 11 residues. The germline V and J ends were trimmed by 8 bases and 3 bases, with 7 bases remaining between them.

The CDR3 DNA sequence: TGTGCCAGCAGCCCGGACAGGGTGGTGTATCAGCCCCAGCATTTT. This encodes CASSPDRVVYQPQHF. The chain recombines TRBV27 with TRBJ1-5; 8 nucleotides match TRBD1. Germline loops: CDR1 MNHEY, CDR2 SMNVEV (reference sequence). The CDR3 is 15 amino acids. Trimming took 6 bases from V and 5 from J; bases not matched to a gene: 9.

This sequence joins TRBV25-1 and TRBJ1-1; 8 nucleotides line up with TRBD1. Germline-derived CDR1 and CDR2 are MGHDK and SYGVNS. V lost 4 bases, J lost 2 bases, and 3 bases stayed unmatched. The CDR3 contains 14 residues. The DNA for the CDR3 is TGTGCCAGCAGTGTCGACAGGGGCAACACTGAAGCTTTCTTT. Amino acids: CASSVDRGNTEAFF.

CDR3 in DNA: TGTGCCGTCCAAAGGGGTCCCTACGAGCAGTACTTC. Translation: CAVQRGPYEQYF. The chain uses TRBV5-4 and TRBJ2-7, with a weak D call TRBD1 (5 bases). Germline V lookup: CDR1 SGHNT, CDR2 YYREEE (reference sequence). CDR3 length: 12 amino acids. V was cut by 10 bases and J by 2 bases, with 13 bases left in between.

This chain connects TRBV11-2 to TRBJ2-1; D is perhaps TRBD2 (5 bases). The CDR3 is 15 amino acids. Deletions cut 5 bases from V and 4 bases from J, with 15 bases between. From germline, CDR1 is SGHAT and CDR2 FQNNGV. CDR3 sequence: CASSPGLPSYNEQFF. CDR3 nucleotides: TGTGCCAGCAGCCCGGGGTTACCCTCTTACAATGAGCAGTTCTTC.

This clone was picked up a small number of times. The gene calls are TRBV5-1 and TRBJ1-1; D gene unclear. Germline V CDR1 and CDR2: SGHRS, YFSETQ. V was shortened by 0 bases and J by 2 bases, with 8 bases between the two germline ends. The CDR3 extends over 14 amino acids. CDR3 nucleotide sequence: TGCGCCAGCAGCTTGGTACAGCCTAACACTGAAGCTTTCTTT. Translation: CASSLVQPNTEAFF.

This clone appeared a single time. The chain couples TRBV27 to TRBJ2-1, with D tentatively TRBD2 (6 bases). The ends were cut back, 5 bases at V and 0 bases at J, with 11 bases in the middle. The CDR3 loop spans 15 amino acids. Germline assignment: CDR1 MNHEY and CDR2 SMNVEV (reference sequence). The CDR3 is CASSRAGSSYNEQFF. For the CDR3, the DNA is TGTGCCAGCAGTCGAGCGGGCAGCTCCTACAATGAGCAGTTCTTC.

The chain joins TRBV19 to TRBJ2-7; D perhaps matches TRBD1 (5 bases). The CDR3 runs 15 residues. The V gene lost 6 bases and the J gene lost 7 bases, with 22 bases spanning the gap. Germline CDR1 LNHDA, CDR2 SQIVND (reference sequence). The CDR3: CASRYVGRAGVEQYF. For the CDR3, the DNA is TGTGCCAGTAGATACGTCGGCAGGGCCGGCGTGGAGCAGTACTTC.

The chain links TRBV15 to TRBJ2-7; D possibly corresponds to TRBD2 (5 bases). This CDR3 contains 15 residues. CDR1 is LNHNV, CDR2 YYDKDF, per germline (reference sequence). Between the trimmed V and J ends, which lost 0 bases and 3 bases, there was a span of 12 bases. The CDR3 DNA follows: TGTGCCACCAGCAGAGATAATGAGGGATTCTACGAGCAGTACTTC. This codes for CATSRDNEGFYEQYF.

The gene calls are TRBV6-1 and TRBJ2-7, with 8 nucleotides matching TRBD1. The CDR3 contains 14 residues. Per germline, CDR1 MNHNS and CDR2 SASEGT. The J segment lost 5 bases and the V segment lost 4 bases, leaving 7 bases of the junction unmatched. The CDR3 protein is CASSARTGYHEQYF. CDR3 bases: TGTGCCAGCAGTGCGCGGACAGGGTATCACGAGCAGTACTTC.

Worth noting for this clone: One junction end disagrees with the germline gene, perhaps due to a read error. V usage is TRBV29-1 and J usage is TRBJ2-7; 7 bases line up with TRBD2. The germline gives CDR1 SQVTM, CDR2 ANQGSEA. CDR3 length: 12 amino acids. CDR3 in DNA: TGCGGCGTTGCACGGGGGGCCTACGAGCAGTACTTC. Its translation: CGVARGAYEQYF.

The chain is built from TRBV5-1 and TRBJ2-7, with TRBD2 identical over 15 bases. The CDR3 totals 19 residues. Germline-derived CDR1 and CDR2 are SGHRS and YFSETQ. V lost 2 bases to trimming and J lost 0 bases; unmatched junction nucleotides: 9. The chain's CDR3 is CASSLAPGTSGGSSYEQYF. In DNA form, the CDR3 reads TGCGCCAGCAGCTTAGCTCCCGGGACTAGCGGGGGGAGCTCCTACGAGCAGTACTTC.

This clone occurred once. The chain couples TRBV27 to TRBJ1-1; 8 positions agree with TRBD1. The V gene end was trimmed by 5 bases and the J gene end by 0 bases; junction bases not matched to a gene: 8. The CDR3 consists of 16 residues. Germline lookup yields CDR1 MNHEY and CDR2 SMNVEV (reference sequence). As DNA, the CDR3 is TGTGCCAGCAGTCCTTGGACAGGGAGGCTGAACACTGAAGCTTTCTTT. It yields the protein CASSPWTGRLNTEAFF.

The chain recombines TRBV5-1 with TRBJ2-5; 10 nucleotides agree with TRBD2. The CDR3 sequence is 14 residues long. Germline V gene lookup returns CDR1 SGHRS and CDR2 YFSETQ. With 4 bases clipped from V and 5 bases from J, the junction kept 5 bases outside the gene matches. Here the CDR3 reads CASSASGRGETQYF. In nucleotides, the CDR3 is TGCGCCAGCAGCGCGAGCGGGAGGGGGGAGACCCAGTACTTC.

This chain connects TRBV27 to TRBJ1-4; 8 nucleotides align to TRBD1. The CDR3 is 18 amino acids. Germline CDR1 and CDR2: MNHEY and SMNVEV (reference sequence). The junction had 9 bases not matched to a gene; V was cut back by 2 bases and J by 1 base. CDR3 nucleotides: TGTGCCAGCAGTTTAAGGAGGGGGGGGACAGGAACTAATGAAAAACTGTTTTTT. Residues: CASSLRRGGTGTNEKLFF.

CDR3 sequence (DNA): TGTGCCAGCAGCTCGGCGGCATTTAGAGAGCAGTACTTC. It specifies CASSSAAFREQYF. The chain uses TRBV7-7 and TRBJ2-7; D is undetermined. Between the trimmed V and J ends, which lost 4 bases and 7 bases, there was a span of 14 bases. CDR1 is SSHAT and CDR2 is FNYEAQ in the germline V gene (reference sequence). The CDR3 runs to 13 residues.

The V gene is TRBV14, the J gene TRBJ2-5; 9 bases agree with TRBD2. The J call is uncertain, as TRBJ2-7 better fits the DNA end. Germline loops: CDR1 SGHDN, CDR2 FVKESK. This CDR3 has 16 residues. CDR3 nucleotides: TGTGCCAGCAGCCGACGACTAGCGGAGAGCTCCTACGAGCAGTACTTC. Protein sequence: CASSRRLAESSYEQYF.

The rearrangement links TRBV7-9 to TRBJ1-6, with 7 bases fitting TRBD1. The CDR3 totals 13 residues. V lost 6 bases to trimming and J lost 14 bases; unmatched junction nucleotides: 10. Germline-derived CDR1 and CDR2 are SEHNR and FQNEAQ (reference sequence). CDR3 DNA: TGTGCCAGCAGGTTATCCGGGACAGACACCCTCCACTTT. Protein: CASRLSGTDTLHF.